These T cell receptor beta chains were read from a single sample in a study of CD8 T cells in Susac syndrome. TCRdb reprocessed the immunoSEQ multiplex PCR reads with MiXCR, giving one entry per CDR3 protein. Altogether 130,000 or so distinct CDR3 sequences are present, around 75% being singletons, with the ten largest covering more than 0.5%. Sequencing used CD8+ T cells from PBMCs. The receptors originated from a human donor with multiple sclerosis. Both conserved end residues are part of each CDR3. Each record gives: clone size, J gene, V gene, D gene, CDR3 DNA, CDR3 protein. D genes are given only for firm matches. Where a row states a size, it is once, few, many or the class of an expanded clone; other rows omit it.

clone_size: -
j_call: TRBJ1-1
v_call: TRBV5-1
d_call: -
cdr3_nt: TGCGCCAGCAGCTTTTCAGGGACCCCCGAGGGTAGACCTGAAGCTTTCTTT
cdr3_aa: CASSFSGTPEGRPEAFF

clone_size: -
j_call: TRBJ2-7
v_call: TRBV6-5
d_call: -
cdr3_nt: TGTGCCAGCAGTTACCCTTTTGGACAGTCAGGAGAGCAGTACTTC
cdr3_aa: CASSYPFGQSGEQYF

clone_size: once
j_call: TRBJ2-7
v_call: TRBV20-1
d_call: TRBD2
cdr3_nt: TGCAGTGCTAGAGATTGGGCGGGGGGCCTCTACGAGCAGTACTTC
cdr3_aa: CSARDWAGGLYEQYF

clone_size: -
j_call: TRBJ1-1
v_call: TRBV11-3
d_call: TRBD1
cdr3_nt: TGTGCCAGCAGCGACCGGGACAGAATAACTATGATGAACACTGAAGCTTTCTTT
cdr3_aa: CASSDRDRITMMNTEAFF

clone_size: -
j_call: TRBJ2-2
v_call: TRBV24-1
d_call: -
cdr3_nt: TGTGCCACCAGTGGGGGCGGGGAGCTGTTTTTT
cdr3_aa: CATSGGGELFF

clone_size: -
j_call: TRBJ2-7
v_call: TRBV6-5
d_call: TRBD1
cdr3_nt: TGTGCCAGCAGTTACCTCCTTCCGACAGGGGGCATCTACGAGCAGTACTTC
cdr3_aa: CASSYLLPTGGIYEQYF

clone_size: -
j_call: TRBJ2-7
v_call: TRBV20-1
d_call: -
cdr3_nt: TGCAGTGCTAGAGATGGAGGGGAGACTAGGACCTCCTACGAGCAGTACTTC
cdr3_aa: CSARDGGETRTSYEQYF

clone_size: -
j_call: TRBJ2-6
v_call: TRBV6-5
d_call: -
cdr3_nt: TGTGCCAGCAGTTACAGGATTGTACGCCCTGGGGCCAACGTCCTGACTTTC
cdr3_aa: CASSYRIVRPGANVLTF

clone_size: -
j_call: TRBJ1-1
v_call: TRBV30
d_call: -
cdr3_nt: TGTGCCTGGAGTGTCGGGGCAGGCGAAGCTTTCTTT
cdr3_aa: CAWSVGAGEAFF

clone_size: few
j_call: TRBJ2-1
v_call: TRBV4-1
d_call: -
cdr3_nt: TGCGCCAGCAGCCAACGGGGGCTGTACAATGAGCAGTTCTTC
cdr3_aa: CASSQRGLYNEQFF

clone_size: -
j_call: TRBJ2-1
v_call: TRBV12-3/TRBV12-4
d_call: -
cdr3_nt: TGTGCCAGCACCCCTATTGGGGGCCCCGAGGAGCAGTTCTTC
cdr3_aa: CASTPIGGPEEQFF

clone_size: -
j_call: TRBJ2-3
v_call: TRBV5-4
d_call: -
cdr3_nt: TGTGCCAGCTGGCGAGATGAAGATACGCAGTATTTT
cdr3_aa: CASWRDEDTQYF

clone_size: -
j_call: TRBJ1-2
v_call: TRBV6-2/TRBV6-3
d_call: -
cdr3_nt: TGTGCCAGCAGTCGGGGGGACCTCTATGGCTACACCTTC
cdr3_aa: CASSRGDLYGYTF

clone_size: -
j_call: TRBJ1-1
v_call: TRBV30
d_call: -
cdr3_nt: TGTGCCTGGAGTGTTCTAGAGGACACTGAAGCTTTCTTT
cdr3_aa: CAWSVLEDTEAFF

clone_size: few
j_call: TRBJ1-4
v_call: TRBV10-3
d_call: -
cdr3_nt: TGTGCCATCAGGGCGGGTGCCGCAACTAATGAAAAACTGTTTTTT
cdr3_aa: CAIRAGAATNEKLFF

clone_size: -
j_call: TRBJ2-7
v_call: TRBV7-9
d_call: -
cdr3_nt: TGTGCCAGTCAAGGTGCCCTTCAAGGCTCCTACGAGCAGTACTTC
cdr3_aa: CASQGALQGSYEQYF

clone_size: -
j_call: TRBJ2-5
v_call: TRBV6-5
d_call: -
cdr3_nt: TGTGCCAGCAGTTTGGAAGAATCTGCCTGGTGGATCACACCAGAGACCCAGTACTTC
cdr3_aa: CASSLEESAWWITPETQYF

clone_size: few
j_call: TRBJ2-5
v_call: TRBV7-7
d_call: -
cdr3_nt: TGTGCTAGCAGCTTAGCCTCCGCGGGGACCCAGTACTTC
cdr3_aa: CASSLASAGTQYF

clone_size: -
j_call: TRBJ1-1
v_call: TRBV27
d_call: -
cdr3_nt: TGTGCCAGCAGCCTACTTGGTGCCGCTGAAGCTTTCTTT
cdr3_aa: CASSLLGAAEAFF

clone_size: -
j_call: TRBJ2-1
v_call: TRBV2
d_call: -
cdr3_nt: TGTGCCAGCAGTGGGGTGGTGGACTCCTACAATGAGCAGTTCTTC
cdr3_aa: CASSGVVDSYNEQFF

clone_size: -
j_call: TRBJ2-3
v_call: TRBV29-1
d_call: -
cdr3_nt: TGCAGCGGGGAGATAGCGAGAGGACCTGATACGCAGTATTTT
cdr3_aa: CSGEIARGPDTQYF

clone_size: few
j_call: TRBJ1-2
v_call: TRBV7-6
d_call: -
cdr3_nt: TGTGCCAGCAGCTTAGGGTCTCGGGGGGCCGGTGGCTACACCTTC
cdr3_aa: CASSLGSRGAGGYTF

clone_size: -
j_call: TRBJ1-1
v_call: TRBV7-9
d_call: -
cdr3_nt: TGTGCCAGCAGCCTTACAGGGCTCGCTGAAGCTTTCTTT
cdr3_aa: CASSLTGLAEAFF

clone_size: -
j_call: TRBJ2-3
v_call: TRBV7-9
d_call: TRBD2
cdr3_nt: TGTGCCAGCAGCTTAGCTAGCGGGGGAAACACAGATACGCAGTATTTT
cdr3_aa: CASSLASGGNTDTQYF

clone_size: -
j_call: TRBJ1-5
v_call: TRBV27
d_call: TRBD1
cdr3_nt: TGTGCCAGCAGTTCATACAGGGGTAATCAGCCCCAGCATTTT
cdr3_aa: CASSSYRGNQPQHF

clone_size: few
j_call: TRBJ2-1
v_call: TRBV6-1
d_call: -
cdr3_nt: TGTGCCAGCAGCTCAGCTACATACAATGAGCAGTTCTTC
cdr3_aa: CASSSATYNEQFF

clone_size: -
j_call: TRBJ2-7
v_call: TRBV28
d_call: TRBD1
cdr3_nt: TGTGCCAGCAGTTTATGGCCCTTCCAGGGGGCAGACTACGAGCAGTACTTC
cdr3_aa: CASSLWPFQGADYEQYF

clone_size: -
j_call: TRBJ1-6
v_call: TRBV14
d_call: -
cdr3_nt: TGTGCCAGCAGCCAAGTCCTGGGTGGCAATTCACCCCTCCACTTT
cdr3_aa: CASSQVLGGNSPLHF

clone_size: -
j_call: TRBJ2-5
v_call: TRBV6-2/TRBV6-3
d_call: -
cdr3_nt: TGTGCCAGCAGTACGGGATGGCCTGGGTGGACCCAGTACTTC
cdr3_aa: CASSTGWPGWTQYF

clone_size: few
j_call: TRBJ2-1
v_call: TRBV4-1
d_call: TRBD1
cdr3_nt: TGCGCCAGCAGCTACCGGGGATCCCGGACAGGGGGCAATGAGCAGTTCTTC
cdr3_aa: CASSYRGSRTGGNEQFF

clone_size: -
j_call: TRBJ1-1
v_call: TRBV4-1
d_call: -
cdr3_nt: TGCGCCAGCAGCCAAGATTTCAGTACGGGGGGATCTGAAGCTTTCTTT
cdr3_aa: CASSQDFSTGGSEAFF